The 18 T cell receptor beta chains below all came from one sample that was sequenced in a study of post-analysis software for immune sequencing data. Each TCR beta cDNA library carried unique molecular identifiers. TCRdb independently ran MiXCR on the PCR reads; one entry per CDR3 protein. The sample shows some 690,000 distinct CDR3 sequences, about 27% of them seen only once. Study-wide results and caveats: Among 4 or 5 TRBV segments more frequent in patients than controls were TRBV5-6, TRBV5-1 and TRBV20-1.

The antigens these receptors bind are not known. Sequenced input: blood. The origin of the receptors is a girl aged 5 to 17 with multiple sclerosis.

Concerning this clonotype: The junction shows a germline mismatch at one end, possibly a read error. The chain employs TRBV7-9 and TRBJ2-1; 7 bases fit TRBD2. Per the germline V gene, CDR1 is SEHNR and CDR2 is FQNEAQ (reference sequence). This CDR3 has 16 amino acids. The CDR3 here is CTSSPRTRSSYNEQFF. The DNA of the CDR3 is TGTACCAGCAGCCCGCGGACTAGGAGCTCCTACAATGAGCAGTTCTTC.

V usage is TRBV5-1 and J usage is TRBJ2-1; TRBD2 might be the D (5 bases). CDR3 length: 17 residues. Germline CDR1 is SGHRS and CDR2 is YFSETQ. Trimming stripped 4 bases from V and 0 bases from J, with 17 bases between. CDR3 loop: CASSAAPSRSSYNEQFF. For the CDR3, the DNA is TGCGCCAGCAGCGCGGCTCCTAGCAGAAGCTCCTACAATGAGCAGTTCTTC.

This clonotype was seen more than once but under ten times. This rearrangement joins TRBV20-1 to TRBJ2-5; 8 nucleotides match TRBD1. The length of the CDR3 is 14 residues. CDR1 DFQATT and CDR2 SNEGSKA come from the germline V gene (reference sequence). Unmatched junction bases numbered 6, after V lost 5 bases and J lost 1 base. The CDR3 nucleotides are TGCAGTGCTTATACGACAGGGGCCCAAGAGACCCAGTACTTC. Translated, it gives CSAYTTGAQETQYF.

CDR3 in DNA: TGTGCCAGCAGTTACGATAGGACAGGGGGCGGCTACACCTTC. As protein: CASSYDRTGGGYTF. V gene TRBV6-5 combines with J gene TRBJ1-2, with TRBD1 matching over 11 bases. Germline lookup yields CDR1 MNHEY and CDR2 SVGAGI. The CDR3 is 14 residues long. V trimming: 2 bases; J trimming: 8 bases; junction bases outside the gene matches: 4.

A few counts support this clonotype. CDR3 in DNA: TGTGCCAGCAGTGAAGGACACCCGACCAGGACGGAGCAGTTCTTC. It specifies CASSEGHPTRTEQFF. This chain uses TRBV6-1 with TRBJ2-1, with D hard to call. CDR1 and CDR2 from the germline V gene are MNHNS and SASEGT. Trimming removed 1 base at V and 10 bases at J, with 17 bases between. The CDR3 contains 15 residues.

This clonotype appeared a few times. J is TRBJ2-1 and V is TRBV10-3; 13 positions match TRBD2. The CDR3 extends over 16 amino acids. Germline V gene sequence: CDR1 ENHRY, CDR2 SYGVKD. The junction had 6 bases not matched to a gene; V was cut back by 3 bases and J by 7 bases. Here the CDR3 reads CAISDSTSGGTNEQFF. CDR3 DNA: TGTGCCATCAGTGACTCGACTAGCGGGGGGACTAATGAGCAGTTCTTC.

This clonotype was picked up a small number of times. This sequence joins TRBV6-5 and TRBJ2-3, with D hard to call. The CDR3 extends over 13 amino acids. Trimming took off 7 bases at V and 6 bases at J, with 14 bases between the two ends. CDR1 is MNHEY and CDR2 is SVGAGI in the germline V gene. CDR3 residues: CASTPTVGDTQYF. The CDR3 region has the DNA TGTGCCAGCACTCCCACGGTTGGGGATACGCAGTATTTT.

This clonotype was detected only a few times. The chain joins TRBV4-2 to TRBJ1-5; TRBD1 matches at 8 bases. The CDR3 spans 14 residues. V was pared by 4 bases and J by 7 bases, with 6 bases of the junction left unmatched. Germline CDR1 reads LGHNA; CDR2 reads YNFKEQ. CDR3 sequence: CASSRGQGGQPQHF. CDR3 DNA: TGTGCCAGCAGCCGAGGACAGGGTGGCCAGCCCCAGCATTTT.

This clonotype was observed a few times. CDR3 DNA: TGTGCCAGCAGTGGGTACCGGGACTGGAGACCCTACGAGCAGTACTTC. It specifies CASSGYRDWRPYEQYF. The V gene is TRBV27, the J gene TRBJ2-7; a weak D match, TRBD2 (6 bases). V dropped 5 bases and J dropped 2 bases, with 19 bases sitting between them. The CDR3 sequence is 16 residues long. Germline CDR1 and CDR2: MNHEY and SMNVEV (reference sequence).

This clonotype was counted once. The junction departs from germline at one end; a sequencing error may be responsible. The gene calls are TRBV24-1 and TRBJ2-5; weak D call: TRBD1 (6 bases). The V gene's germline CDR1 is KGHDR and CDR2 SFDVKD. The CDR3 sequence is 12 residues long. CDR3 sequence reads: CTTSWGPETQYF. The DNA for the CDR3 is TGTACCACCAGTTGGGGGCCGGAGACCCAGTACTTC.

The chain carries TRBV5-1 and TRBJ2-3; D is uncertain. The CDR3 runs 13 residues. Per germline, CDR1 SGHRS and CDR2 YFSETQ. The V gene lost 5 bases and the J gene lost 5 bases, with 12 bases spanning the gap. The CDR3 loop is CASRRPGGDTQYF. CDR3 bases: TGCGCCAGCAGACGGCCTGGCGGAGATACGCAGTATTTT.

The V gene is TRBV11-2, the J gene TRBJ2-3, with 15 bases aligning to TRBD2. The CDR3 extends over 19 amino acids. From germline, CDR1 is SGHAT and CDR2 FQNNGV. With V trimmed by 5 bases and J by 5 bases, 14 bases remained unmatched. CDR3 nucleotide sequence: TGTGCCAGCAGCGCACGACCGACGGGACTAGCGGGAGGAGGAGATACGCAGTATTTT. It yields the protein CASSARPTGLAGGGDTQYF.

This clonotype has more than one count but fewer than ten. The chain links TRBV20-1 to TRBJ2-7; TRBD1 is a possible D gene (6 bases). CDR1 is DFQATT, CDR2 SNEGSKA, per germline (reference sequence). This CDR3 contains 13 residues. V shed 4 bases and J shed 2 bases, with 12 bases lying between them. This chain's CDR3 is CSAKGTNTYEQYF. CDR3 nucleotides: TGCAGTGCTAAAGGGACAAACACCTACGAGCAGTACTTC.

The J gene is TRBJ2-1, the V gene TRBV4-1, with 9 bases lining up with TRBD1. With the DNA end fitting TRBJ2-7 better, the J assignment may be wrong. The length of the CDR3 is 18 residues. Germline V CDR1 and CDR2: MGHRA, YSYEKL. Here the CDR3 reads CASSPGFDRGDSYNEQYF. The CDR3 nucleotides read TGCGCCAGCAGCCCAGGATTCGACAGGGGGGACTCCTACAATGAGCAGTACTTC.

The rearrangement uses TRBV4-3 and TRBJ2-3; weak D call: TRBD2 (5 bases). CDR3 length: 16 residues. Trimming stripped 4 bases from V and 0 bases from J, with 14 bases between. CDR1 and CDR2 (germline): LGHNA, YSLEER. This CDR3 is CASSPRGAASTDTQYF. In DNA form, the CDR3 reads TGCGCCAGCAGCCCCAGAGGAGCGGCTAGCACAGATACGCAGTATTTT.

J is TRBJ2-7 and V is TRBV14; D is tentatively TRBD1 or TRBD2 (6 bases each). TRBJ2-4 matches the DNA end more closely, so the J call is doubtful. Looked up from germline, CDR1 is SGHDN and CDR2 is FVKESK. The CDR3 is 15 residues long. The CDR3 nucleotides read TGTGCCAGCAGCCAAGTAGGGGGGTCCGGAAACATTCAGTACTTC. Protein sequence: CASSQVGGSGNIQYF.

With respect to this clonotype: A read error may produce the germline difference seen at one junction end. The chain links TRBV11-2 to TRBJ1-2; 8 bases match TRBD1. There are 13 residues in the CDR3. The V gene's germline CDR1 is SGHAT and CDR2 FQNNGV. CDR3 in amino acids: CANSATDRGSYTF. The CDR3 DNA reads TGTGCCAACAGCGCGACCGACAGGGGAAGCTACACCTTC.

The gene calls are TRBV20-1 and TRBJ2-1; 7 positions agree with TRBD2. The CDR3 has 15 residues. Germline V gene data show CDR1 as DFQATT and CDR2 as SNEGSKA (reference sequence). J gave up 3 bases and V 3 bases, and 8 bases lay outside the gene matches. The CDR3 here is CSARAPREFYNEQFF. In nucleotides, the CDR3 is TGCAGTGCTAGGGCCCCGCGGGAGTTCTACAATGAGCAGTTCTTC.